This T cell receptor (beta chain) was sequenced in a study of blood T cells in healthy people across ages (dated by TCRdb to the mid-2010s). Looking at the study overall: In model experiments, template switching captured roughly one uniquely barcoded TCR beta cDNA molecule for every two T cells. The study measured age-related changes in TCR beta repertoire diversity using deep sequencing normalized with unique cDNA molecular identifiers. Donors were grouped into four age groups: young (average 16 years), middle-aged (39), aged (around 56) and long-lived (just over 80). Two additional independent replicas of 1 million unique cDNA reads from the same blood draw were analyzed for two donors (one aged 18 to 29 and one aged 80 or older). The investigation overall reported the following: Observed TCR beta diversity correlated strongly with the percentage of naive T cells measured by flow cytometry. As age increased, observed TCR beta diversity per million T cells dropped in a roughly linear way, and a significant reduction was already evident by age about 40. Estimates of total diversity based on one million sequenced T cells were considered lower bounds and underestimates. Because the CMV infection status of the donors was unknown, age-related changes in expanded clonotypes may potentially have been confounded. Bulk unsorted PBMC profiling prevented conclusive comparison of naive and antigen-experienced compartments. The long-lived group showed more naive CD4+ T cells, fewer expanded clones and increased TCR diversity than the aged group, suggesting age selection.

Libraries were made using 5' RACE. TCRdb lists the instrument as Illumina HiSeq 2500. A second PCR of about 7 to 12 cycles was run with a J-beta primer mix and a sample-barcoded 5' primer. A unique molecular identifier was introduced onto each TCR beta cDNA molecule by a template-switch 5' adaptor carrying 12 random nucleotides. At least 3 million CDR3-containing paired-end reads were obtained from each sample. First-strand cDNA synthesis was performed from all RNA using the Mint cDNA synthesis kit, with priming by a TRBC-specific oligonucleotide. Following uracil-DNA glycosylase treatment, a first 18-cycle PCR with universal primers M1SS and BC2_uni_R was performed on all cDNA. Regarding the original processing steps: Normalization of each sample was performed by random selection of 1 million high-quality reads, each carrying a distinct molecular identifier. Reads sharing molecular identifiers were discarded rather than binned into consensus sequences. MiTCR, with a Q25 quality threshold and the strictest error-elimination algorithm, was used for CDR3 identification, clonotype clustering and error correction. A nonparametric unseen species model with Euler transformation was used to estimate lower-bound total TCR beta diversity. TCRdb handled the public reads itself, with Q25 trimming in fastp and clone calling in MiXCR, and kept productive beta chains. Rows matching on CDR3 protein sequence are summarized as one entry with the most common DNA and genes. The V and J calls were not made by the authors but by TCRdb's processing. Counted in this sample were more than 600,000 distinct CDR3 sequences; approximately 25% of them appeared once. Together, the top ten hold 8% to 10% of the sample.

V lost 5 bases and J lost 0 bases, and the count of bases not matched to a germline gene is 12. Inclusive of the bounding cysteine and phenylalanine, the CDR3 is 19 residues long. The read is trimmed to its CDR3 DNA, 57 bases read in frame from base 1. CDR1 and CDR2, per the germline V gene, are SGHTA and FQGNSA. There are a few counts of this clonotype. The specificity of this receptor is unknown. Base qualities are not provided; no much larger clone lies one nucleotide away. Systemically healthy Caucasian individuals from Russia, 35 to 40 in total and aged roughly 6 to 95 years, were included as donors. Approximately 9 milliliters of peripheral blood were collected from each donor into EDTA-treated Vacutainer tubes. Ficoll-Paque density-gradient centrifugation was used to isolate PBMCs, with at least 6 million per sample. Total RNA was extracted from PBMCs with Trizol reagent, with at least 6 micrograms obtained per sample. The percentages of naive CD45RAhigh/CD27high T cells were determined by flow cytometry on a PBMC aliquot from every donor.

These same records also appear under a second study, on T cells of mothers and their children. The second source states: Donors were nine systemically healthy Caucasian individuals: three mothers and their six children. cDNA synthesis used all of the extracted RNA, with roughly 1.5 ug of RNA in each 15 ul reaction. Sample barcodes and 2-4 random nucleotides were added via the M1S primer in the second PCR. More than 9 million TCR beta CDR3 reads were obtained from each mother, and roughly 3.1 million reads were obtained from each child. Thymic selection shapes the output of TCR recombination in a similar way in related and unrelated pairs, and inherited differences have a minor effect. Normalized repertoire overlap was always found to be slightly, but never significantly, higher in related mother-child pairs than in unrelated mother-child pairs. No persistent microchimeric T cell clones were found, with a detection sensitivity of approximately 94 clones per million clonotypes. The study used deep NGS to compare TCR beta repertoires of mothers and children, seeking features distinguishing related mother-child pairs from unrelated individuals. Mothers averaged approximately 41 +/- 4 years of age and children averaged approximately 12 +/- 4 years. After adapter ligation was performed with NEBNext reagents, the libraries were sequenced on an Illumina HiSeq 2000 with 100+100 nt paired-end reads. To prevent cross-contamination, the mother and child libraries were prepared one month apart and sequenced in separate runs. For each donor, somewhere between roughly 450,000 and 2,100,000 distinct TCR beta clonotypes were identified. Naive TCR beta clonotypes were estimated from low-frequency clonotypes matched to each donor's FACS-determined naive share, without sorting.

What was sequenced was blood. The chain was built from TRBV7-2 and TRBJ2-4; 11 bases in the middle match TRBD1. This clonotype was obtained from a boy under 18 in good health. Here the CDR3 is given as CASSIRPGQGVVAKNIQYF. The base sequence is TGTGCCAGCAGCATCCGCCCGGGACAGGGGGTGGTAGCCAAAAACATTCAGTACTTC.